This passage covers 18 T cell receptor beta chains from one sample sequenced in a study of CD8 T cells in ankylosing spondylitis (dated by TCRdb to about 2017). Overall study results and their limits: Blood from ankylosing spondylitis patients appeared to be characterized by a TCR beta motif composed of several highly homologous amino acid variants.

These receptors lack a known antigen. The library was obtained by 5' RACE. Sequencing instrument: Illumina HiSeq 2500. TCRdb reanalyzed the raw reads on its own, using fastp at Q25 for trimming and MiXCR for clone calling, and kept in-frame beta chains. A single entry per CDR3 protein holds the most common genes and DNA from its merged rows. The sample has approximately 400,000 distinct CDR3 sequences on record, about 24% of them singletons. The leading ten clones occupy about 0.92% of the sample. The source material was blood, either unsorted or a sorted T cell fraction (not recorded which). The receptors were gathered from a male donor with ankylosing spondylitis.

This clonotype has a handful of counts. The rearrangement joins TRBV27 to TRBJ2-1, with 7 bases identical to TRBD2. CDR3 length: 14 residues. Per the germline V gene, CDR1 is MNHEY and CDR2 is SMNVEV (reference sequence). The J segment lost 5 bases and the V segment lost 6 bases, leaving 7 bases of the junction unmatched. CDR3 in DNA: TGTGCCAGCAGGGGGGGGGAATCTGACAATGAGCAGTTCTTC. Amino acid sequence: CASRGGESDNEQFF.

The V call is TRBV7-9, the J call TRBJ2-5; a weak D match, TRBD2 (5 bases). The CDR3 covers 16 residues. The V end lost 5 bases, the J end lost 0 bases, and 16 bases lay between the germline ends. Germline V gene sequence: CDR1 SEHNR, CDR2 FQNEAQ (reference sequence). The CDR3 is CASSPAGSGYQETQYF. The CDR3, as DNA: TGTGCCAGCAGCCCCGCGGGTTCCGGGTACCAAGAGACCCAGTACTTC.

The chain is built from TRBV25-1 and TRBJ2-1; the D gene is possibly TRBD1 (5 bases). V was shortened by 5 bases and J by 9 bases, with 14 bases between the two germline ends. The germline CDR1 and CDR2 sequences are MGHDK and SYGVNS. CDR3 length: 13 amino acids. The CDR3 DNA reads TGTGCCAGCAGTAAAACAGGTCATGCTGAGCAGTTCTTC. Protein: CASSKTGHAEQFF.

CDR3 residues: CASSFHSDSYNEQFF. The CDR3 nucleotides read TGTGCCAGCAGTTTCCACTCCGACTCCTACAATGAGCAGTTCTTC. The chain couples TRBV3-1 to TRBJ2-1; the D is unclear. From germline, CDR1 is LGHDT and CDR2 YNNKEL (reference sequence). CDR3 length: 15 amino acids. V lost 6 bases, J lost 0 bases, and 12 bases lay in between.

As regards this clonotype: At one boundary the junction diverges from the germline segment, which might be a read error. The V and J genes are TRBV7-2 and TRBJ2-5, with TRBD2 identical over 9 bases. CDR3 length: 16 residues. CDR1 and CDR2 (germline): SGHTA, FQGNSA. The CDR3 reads CASSLAVAGGQETQYF. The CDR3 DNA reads TGTGCCAGCAGCCTAGCCGTGGCGGGAGGGCAAGAGACCCAGTACTTC.

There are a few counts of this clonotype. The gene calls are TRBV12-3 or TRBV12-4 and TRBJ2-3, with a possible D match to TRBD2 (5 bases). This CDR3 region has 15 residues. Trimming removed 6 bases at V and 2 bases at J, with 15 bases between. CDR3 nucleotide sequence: TGTGCCAGCAGGGCCCAAAGGGAGCTCACAGATACGCAGTATTTT. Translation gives CASRAQRELTDTQYF.

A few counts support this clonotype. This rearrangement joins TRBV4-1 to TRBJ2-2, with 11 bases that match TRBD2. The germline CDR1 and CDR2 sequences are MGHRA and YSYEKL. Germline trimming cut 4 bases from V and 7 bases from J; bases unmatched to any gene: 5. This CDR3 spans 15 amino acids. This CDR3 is CASSLTSGTIGELFF. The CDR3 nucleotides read TGCGCCAGCAGCCTGACTAGCGGGACAATCGGGGAGCTGTTTTTT.

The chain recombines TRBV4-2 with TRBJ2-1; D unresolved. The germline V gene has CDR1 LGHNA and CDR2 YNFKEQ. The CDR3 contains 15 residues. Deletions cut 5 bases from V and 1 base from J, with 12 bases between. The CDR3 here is CASSTVVSSYNEQFF. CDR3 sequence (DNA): TGTGCCAGCAGCACAGTAGTAAGTTCCTACAATGAGCAGTTCTTC.

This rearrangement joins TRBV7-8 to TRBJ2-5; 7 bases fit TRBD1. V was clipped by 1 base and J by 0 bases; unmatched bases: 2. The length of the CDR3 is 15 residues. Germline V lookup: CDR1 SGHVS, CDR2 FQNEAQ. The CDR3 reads CASSLDRGYQETQYF. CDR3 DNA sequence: TGTGCCAGCAGCTTAGACAGGGGATACCAAGAGACCCAGTACTTC.

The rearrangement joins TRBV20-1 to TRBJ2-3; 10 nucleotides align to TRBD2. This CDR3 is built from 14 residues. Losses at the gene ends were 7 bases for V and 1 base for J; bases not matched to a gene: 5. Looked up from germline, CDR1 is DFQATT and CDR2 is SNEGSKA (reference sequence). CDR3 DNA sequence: TGCAGTGTCTCCGGGACTAGCGGCACAGATACGCAGTATTTT. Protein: CSVSGTSGTDTQYF.

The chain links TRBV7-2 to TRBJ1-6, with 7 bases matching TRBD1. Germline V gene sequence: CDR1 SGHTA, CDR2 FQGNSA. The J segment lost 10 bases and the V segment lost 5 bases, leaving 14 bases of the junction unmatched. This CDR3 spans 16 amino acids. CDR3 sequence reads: CASSPVGAQGGSPLHF. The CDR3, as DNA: TGTGCCAGCAGCCCCGTCGGGGCGCAGGGGGGATCACCCCTCCACTTT.

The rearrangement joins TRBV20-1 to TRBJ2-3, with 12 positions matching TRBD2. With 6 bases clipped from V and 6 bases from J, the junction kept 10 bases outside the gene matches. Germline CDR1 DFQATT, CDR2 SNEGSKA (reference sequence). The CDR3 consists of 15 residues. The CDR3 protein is CSAARLAGDRDTQYF. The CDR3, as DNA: TGCAGTGCGGCCCGACTAGCGGGGGACAGGGATACGCAGTATTTT.

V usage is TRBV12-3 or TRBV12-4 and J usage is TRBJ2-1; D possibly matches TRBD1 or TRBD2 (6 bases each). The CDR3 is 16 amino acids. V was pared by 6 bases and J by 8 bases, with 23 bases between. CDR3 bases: TGTGCCAGCAGCCCTCGGGGGCTAGGGATTTTAGATGAGCAGTTCTTC. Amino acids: CASSPRGLGILDEQFF.

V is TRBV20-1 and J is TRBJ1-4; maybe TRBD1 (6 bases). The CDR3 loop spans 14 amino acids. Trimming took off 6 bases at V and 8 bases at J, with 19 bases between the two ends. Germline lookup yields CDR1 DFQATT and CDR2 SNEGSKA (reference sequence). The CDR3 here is CSAWGATGNEKLFF. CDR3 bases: TGCAGTGCCTGGGGGGCTACAGGGAACGAAAAACTGTTTTTT.

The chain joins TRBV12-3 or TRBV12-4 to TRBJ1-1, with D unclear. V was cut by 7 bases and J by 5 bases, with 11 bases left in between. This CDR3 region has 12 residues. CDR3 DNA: TGTGCCAGCACCACCGGGGTGACTGAAGCTTTCTTT. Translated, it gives CASTTGVTEAFF.

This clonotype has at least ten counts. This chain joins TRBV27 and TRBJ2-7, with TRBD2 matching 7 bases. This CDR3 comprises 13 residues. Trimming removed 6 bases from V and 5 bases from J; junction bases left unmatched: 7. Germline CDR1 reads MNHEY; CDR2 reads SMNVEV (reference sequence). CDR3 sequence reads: CASSRRGSDEQYF. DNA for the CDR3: TGTGCCAGCAGCCGACGCGGGAGTGACGAGCAGTACTTC.

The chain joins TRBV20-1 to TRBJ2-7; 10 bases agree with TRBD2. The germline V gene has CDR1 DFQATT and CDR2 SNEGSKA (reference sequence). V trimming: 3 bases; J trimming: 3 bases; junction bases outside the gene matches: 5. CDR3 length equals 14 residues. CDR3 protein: CSASEAGGFYEQYF. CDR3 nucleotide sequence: TGCAGTGCTAGTGAAGCGGGAGGGTTCTACGAGCAGTACTTC.

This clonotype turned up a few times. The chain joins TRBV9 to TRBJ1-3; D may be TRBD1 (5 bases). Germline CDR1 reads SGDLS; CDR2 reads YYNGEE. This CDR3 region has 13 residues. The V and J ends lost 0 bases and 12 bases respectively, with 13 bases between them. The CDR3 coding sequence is TGTGCCAGCAGCGTAGCGACAGAAGAGGTCATATATTTT. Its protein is CASSVATEEVIYF.